The 5 T cell receptor beta chains below were found in one sample sequenced in a study of T and B cells in COVID-19 patients. TRB rearrangements were amplified by multiplex PCR with BIOMED2 TRB-A/B primers. A single record per CDR3 protein comes from TCRdb applying MiXCR to the multiplex PCR reads. The sample has thousands of distinct CDR3 sequences, about 30% seen once. Blood genomic DNA input for TRB amplification was about 240-550 ng. What was sequenced was blood. These receptors originate from a human donor with active COVID-19.

By its share, this clonotype is medium-sized (0.01 to 0.1%). The chain joins TRBV13 to TRBJ2-1; D gene unclear. CDR1 and CDR2 (germline): PRHDT, FYEKMQ (reference sequence). The CDR3 runs to 12 residues. V lost 2 bases to trimming and J lost 15 bases, with 14 bases between them. CDR3 sequence: CASSLSVPALFF. The CDR3 nucleotides read TGTGCCAGCAGCTTATCGGTGCCCGCTCTGTTCTTC. The whole variable domain, remainder taken from reference TRBV13 and TRBJ2-1, is AAGVIQSPRHLIKEKRETATLKCYPIPRHDTVYWYQQGPGQDPQFLISFYEKMQSDKGSIPDRFSAQQFSDYHSELNMSSLELGDSALYFCASSLSVPALFFGPGTRLTVL.

This clonotype was found many times. The chain has TRBV6-6 and TRBJ2-7; no reliable D call. The CDR3 sequence is 14 residues long. V shed 0 bases and J shed 0 bases, with 6 bases lying between them. Germline V gene data show CDR1 as MNHNY and CDR2 as SVGAGI (reference sequence). The CDR3 DNA reads TGTGCCAGCAGTTACTCAGGATTCTCCTACGAGCAGTACTTC. Translated, it gives CASSYSGFSYEQYF.

By sample share, this clonotype is medium-sized. This chain uses TRBV19 with TRBJ2-5; D possibly corresponds to TRBD1 (5 bases). Germline V gene sequence: CDR1 LNHDA, CDR2 SQIVND (reference sequence). There are 14 residues in the CDR3. V was pared by 5 bases and J by 3 bases, with 13 bases between. The DNA for the CDR3 is TGTGCCAGTAGTGTCACCCCCAGGGAAGAGACCCAGTACTTC. It encodes CASSVTPREETQYF.

The rearrangement links TRBV7-2 to TRBJ2-3; TRBD2 aligns across 7 bases. The CDR3 is 15 residues long. J gave up 4 bases and V 5 bases, and 9 bases lay outside the gene matches. Germline CDR1 is SGHTA and CDR2 is FQGNSA. CDR3 in DNA: TGTGCCAGCAGCATTGGGGGGGAGAGGGCAGATACGCAGTATTTT. Translation gives CASSIGGERADTQYF. Full variable domain (rest looked up from reference TRBV7-2 and TRBJ2-3): GAGVSQSPSNKVTEKGKDVELRCDPISGHTALYWYRQSLGQGLEFLIYFQGNSAPDKSGLPSDRFSAERTGGSVSTLTIQRTQQEDSAVYLCASSIGGERADTQYFGPGTRLTVL.

V is TRBV20-1 and J is TRBJ1-3; unclear D gene. Germline V gene sequence: CDR1 DFQATT, CDR2 SNEGSKA (reference sequence). V shed 3 bases and J shed 0 bases, with 18 bases lying between them. CDR3 length: 17 residues. The CDR3 nucleotides read TGCAGTGCTAGTCCATCGGTCAGGCCAACCTCTGGAAACACCATATATTTT. The encoded protein is CSASPSVRPTSGNTIYF.